The sequence of this TCR beta chain was determined in a study of cytomegalovirus exposure and HLA in healthy donors. Study overall: In a later analysis, it was reported that the approximately 110 validation repertoires had been produced on the same platform as the 700 or so repertoires belonging to the first cohort.

As concerns this clone: The target antigen is unknown.

Between the trimmed V and J ends, which lost 5 bases and 4 bases, there was a span of 12 bases. The CDR3 spans 14 residues. The V gene's germline CDR1 is MNHEY and CDR2 SVGAGI. Overall study results and limits: Generally TCR sequences proved uncommon, though certain public TCRs appeared in numerous donors.

Sequenced by immunoSEQ multiplex PCR; TCRdb stores in-frame clones only, minus some. The sample lists roughly 120,000 clones, less than 90% occurring once. The donors were part of the approximately 120-subject validation cohort, which stood apart from the roughly 730-subject first cohort. The sample was PBMCs. V gene TRBV6-5 combines with J gene TRBJ1-3, with D unresolved. This clonotype was obtained from a man aged 18 to 35 in good health and CMV-seropositive. As DNA, the CDR3 is TGTGCCAGCAGTCGAGTGACCGGGGGAAACACCATATATTTT. As protein: CASSRVTGGNTIYF.